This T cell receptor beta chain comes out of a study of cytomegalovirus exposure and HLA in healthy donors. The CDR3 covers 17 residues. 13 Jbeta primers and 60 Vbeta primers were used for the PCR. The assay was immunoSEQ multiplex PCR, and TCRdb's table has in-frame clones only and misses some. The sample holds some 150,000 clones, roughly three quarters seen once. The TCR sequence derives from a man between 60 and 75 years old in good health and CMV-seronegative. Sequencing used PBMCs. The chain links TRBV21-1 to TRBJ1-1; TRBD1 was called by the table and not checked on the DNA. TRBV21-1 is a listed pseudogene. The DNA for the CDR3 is TGTGCCAGCAGCCTTAAGCAGAGACAGAAGATCGGGACTGAAGCTTTCTTT. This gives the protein CASSLKQRQKIGTEAFF.